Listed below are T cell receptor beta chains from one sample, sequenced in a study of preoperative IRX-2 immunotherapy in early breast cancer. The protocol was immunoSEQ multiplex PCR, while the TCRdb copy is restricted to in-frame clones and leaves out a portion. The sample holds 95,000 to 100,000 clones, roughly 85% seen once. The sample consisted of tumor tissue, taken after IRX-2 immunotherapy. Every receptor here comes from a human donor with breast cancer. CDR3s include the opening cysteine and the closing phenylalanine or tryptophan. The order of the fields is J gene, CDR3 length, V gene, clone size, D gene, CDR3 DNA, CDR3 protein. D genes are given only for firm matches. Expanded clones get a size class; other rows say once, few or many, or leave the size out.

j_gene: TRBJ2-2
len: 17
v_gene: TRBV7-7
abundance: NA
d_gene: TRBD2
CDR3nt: TGTGCCAGCAGCTTGGACCCAGCGGGGGCGAACACCGGGGAGCTGTTTTTT
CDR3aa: CASSLDPAGANTGELFF

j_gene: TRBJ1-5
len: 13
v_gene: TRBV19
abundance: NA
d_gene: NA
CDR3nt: TGTGCCAGTAGTCCGCCAGGACCCGGACCCCAGCATTTT
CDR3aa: CASSPPGPGPQHF

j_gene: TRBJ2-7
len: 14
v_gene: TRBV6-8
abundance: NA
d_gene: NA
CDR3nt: TGTGCCAGCAACCCCGGGCGGGACGCCGGCGAGCAGTACTTC
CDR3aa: CASNPGRDAGEQYF

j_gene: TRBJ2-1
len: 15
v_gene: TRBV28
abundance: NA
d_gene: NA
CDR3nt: TGTGCCAGCACTCCCCCCCCAGTGAGGGCGGAAGAGCAGTTCTTC
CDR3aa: CASTPPPVRAEEQFF

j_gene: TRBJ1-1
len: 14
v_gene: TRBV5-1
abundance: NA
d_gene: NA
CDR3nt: TGCGCCAGCAGCTCCGGGACTGCGAACACTGAAGCTTTCTTT
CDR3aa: CASSSGTANTEAFF

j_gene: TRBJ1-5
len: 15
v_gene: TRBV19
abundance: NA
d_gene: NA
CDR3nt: TGTGCCAGTAGCCCGACCGGGTCCGGTGATCAGCCCCAGCATTTT
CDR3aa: CASSPTGSGDQPQHF

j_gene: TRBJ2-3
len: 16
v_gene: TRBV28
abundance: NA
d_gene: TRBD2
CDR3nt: TGTGCCAGCGGCACTAGCGGGAGAACTAGCACAGATACGCAGTATTTT
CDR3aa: CASGTSGRTSTDTQYF

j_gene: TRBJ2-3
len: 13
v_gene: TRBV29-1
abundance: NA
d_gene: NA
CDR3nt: TGCAGCGTTTGTGGCAGACTCACAGATACGCAGTATTTT
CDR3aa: CSVCGRLTDTQYF

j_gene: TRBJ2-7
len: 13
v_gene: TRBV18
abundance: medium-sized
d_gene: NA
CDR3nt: TGTGCCAGCTCACGGGACACCAACTACGAGCAGTACTTC
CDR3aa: CASSRDTNYEQYF

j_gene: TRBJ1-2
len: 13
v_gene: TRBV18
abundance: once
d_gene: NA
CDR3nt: TGTGCCAGCTCGAGACCGGGAGTTGATGGCTACACCTTC
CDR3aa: CASSRPGVDGYTF

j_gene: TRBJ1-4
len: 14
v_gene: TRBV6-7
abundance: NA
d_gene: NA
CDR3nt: TGTGCCAGCAGTTACTCGGGCTGGGATGAAAAACTGTTTTTT
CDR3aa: CASSYSGWDEKLFF

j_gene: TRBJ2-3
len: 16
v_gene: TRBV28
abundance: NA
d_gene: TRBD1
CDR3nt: TGTGCCAGCAGTTTATTGGACAGGTGGGGGCCAGATACGCAGTATTTT
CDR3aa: CASSLLDRWGPDTQYF

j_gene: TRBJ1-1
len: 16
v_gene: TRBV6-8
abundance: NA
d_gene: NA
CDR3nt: TGTGCCAGCATGGGGGGGATGGGCAATCTCGGTACTGAAGCTTTCTTT
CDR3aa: CASMGGMGNLGTEAFF

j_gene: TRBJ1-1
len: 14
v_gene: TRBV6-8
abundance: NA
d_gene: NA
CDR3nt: TGTGCCAGCTGGGCCGACACATCGAACACTGAAGCTTTCTTT
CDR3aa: CASWADTSNTEAFF

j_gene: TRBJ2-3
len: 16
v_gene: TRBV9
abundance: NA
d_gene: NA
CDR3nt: TGTGCCAGCAGCGACTCGGGCGGCGGTAGCACAGATACGCAGTATTTT
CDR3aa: CASSDSGGGSTDTQYF

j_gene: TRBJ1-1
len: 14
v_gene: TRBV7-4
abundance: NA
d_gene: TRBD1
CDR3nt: TGTGCCAGCAGCCGGGGACAGGTGAACACTGAAGCTTTCTTT
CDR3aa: CASSRGQVNTEAFF

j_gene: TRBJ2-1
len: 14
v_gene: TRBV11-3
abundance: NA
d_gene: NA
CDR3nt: TGTGCCAGCAGGCTCATTGGGCAGGGCGGTGAGCAGTTCTTC
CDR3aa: CASRLIGQGGEQFF

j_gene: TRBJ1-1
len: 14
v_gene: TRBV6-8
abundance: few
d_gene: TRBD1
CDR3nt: TGTGCCATCAGCAGTCAACAGGGGGCCACTGAAGCTTTCTTT
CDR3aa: CAISSQQGATEAFF

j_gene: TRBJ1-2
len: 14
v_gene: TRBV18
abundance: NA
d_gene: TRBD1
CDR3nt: TGTGCCAGCTCTCCGACAGGGACCAACTATGGCTACACCTTC
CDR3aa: CASSPTGTNYGYTF

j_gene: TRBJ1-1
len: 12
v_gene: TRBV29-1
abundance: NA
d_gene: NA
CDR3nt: TGCAGCGTTGTGGGGGTGAACACTGAAGCTTTCTTT
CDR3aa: CSVVGVNTEAFF

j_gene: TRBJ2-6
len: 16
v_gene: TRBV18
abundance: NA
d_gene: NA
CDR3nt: TGTGCCAGCTCACCACAGGGGGTCTCTGGGGCCAACGTCCTGACTTTC
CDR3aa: CASSPQGVSGANVLTF

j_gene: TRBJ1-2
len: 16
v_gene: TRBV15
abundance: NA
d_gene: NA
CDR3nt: TGTGCCACCAGCAGAGACGGACAATCGGGGAACTATGGCTACACCTTC
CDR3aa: CATSRDGQSGNYGYTF

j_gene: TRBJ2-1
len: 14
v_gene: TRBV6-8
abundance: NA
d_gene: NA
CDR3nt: TGTGCCAGCAGTTACTCGAACAGGGAGGGTGAGCAGTTCTTC
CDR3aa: CASSYSNREGEQFF

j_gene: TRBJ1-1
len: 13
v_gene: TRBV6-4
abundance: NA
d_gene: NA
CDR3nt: TGTGCCAGCACTCATACACTGAACACTGAAGCTTTCTTT
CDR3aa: CASTHTLNTEAFF

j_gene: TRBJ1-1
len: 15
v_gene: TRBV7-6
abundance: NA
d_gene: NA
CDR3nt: TGTGCCAGCAGCTTAGCGTCTATTGGTTACACTGAAGCTTTCTTT
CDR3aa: CASSLASIGYTEAFF

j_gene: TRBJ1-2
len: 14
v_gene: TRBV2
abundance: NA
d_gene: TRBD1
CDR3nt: TGTGCCAGCAGCGCGACAGGGACCTCCGGTGGCTACACCTTC
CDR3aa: CASSATGTSGGYTF

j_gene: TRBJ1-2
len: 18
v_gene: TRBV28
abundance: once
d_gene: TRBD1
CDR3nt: TGTGCCAGCAGTTTGAATTCTGGGACAGGGTTCCTTAACTATGGCTACACCTTC
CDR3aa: CASSLNSGTGFLNYGYTF

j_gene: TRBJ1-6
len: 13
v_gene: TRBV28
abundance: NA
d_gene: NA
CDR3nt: TGTGCCAGCAGTCCCCAGAGTAATTCACCCCTCCACTTT
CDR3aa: CASSPQSNSPLHF

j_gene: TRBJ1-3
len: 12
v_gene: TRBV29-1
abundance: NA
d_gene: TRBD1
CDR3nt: TGCAGCGTGAGACAGGGTGGAAACACCATATATTTT
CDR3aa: CSVRQGGNTIYF

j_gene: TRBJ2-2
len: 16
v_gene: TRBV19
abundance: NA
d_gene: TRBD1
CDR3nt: TGTGCCACCACCCGCCTGGGACAGGGATCATCCGGGGAGCTGTTTTTT
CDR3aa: CATTRLGQGSSGELFF

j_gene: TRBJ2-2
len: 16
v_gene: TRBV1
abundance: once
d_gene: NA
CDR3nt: TGCGCCAGCAGCAGGGGCAGCGGGGGGGCAAACGGGGAGCTGTTTTTT
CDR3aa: CASSRGSGGANGELFF

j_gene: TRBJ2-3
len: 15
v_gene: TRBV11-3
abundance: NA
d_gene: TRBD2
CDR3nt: TGTGCCAGCAGCCCCGGGACTAGCTTGGCAGATACGCAGTATTTT
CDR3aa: CASSPGTSLADTQYF

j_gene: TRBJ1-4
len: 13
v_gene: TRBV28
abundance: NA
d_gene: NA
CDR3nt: TGTGCCAGCAGTTTATTAACCGGGGGTGAGCTGTTTTTT
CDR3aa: CASSLLTGGELFF

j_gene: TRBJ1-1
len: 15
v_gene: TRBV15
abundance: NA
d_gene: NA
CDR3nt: TGTGCCACCAGCAGAGATATACTGGGAAGGGGGGAGGCTTTCTTT
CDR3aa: CATSRDILGRGEAFF

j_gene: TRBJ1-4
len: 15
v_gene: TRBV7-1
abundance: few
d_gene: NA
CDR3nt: TGTGCCAGCAGCCCCGGGGAGGGAAGTAATGAAAAACTGTTTTTT
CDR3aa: CASSPGEGSNEKLFF

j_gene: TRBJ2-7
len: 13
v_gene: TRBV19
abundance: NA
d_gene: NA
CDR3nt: TGTGCCAGTAGTCCTAGGACAGTTACCGAGCAGTACTTC
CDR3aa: CASSPRTVTEQYF

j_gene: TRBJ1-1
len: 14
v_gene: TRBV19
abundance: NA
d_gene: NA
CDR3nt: TGTGCCAGTAACCAGGGAATAGTAAACACTGAAGCTTTCTTT
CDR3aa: CASNQGIVNTEAFF

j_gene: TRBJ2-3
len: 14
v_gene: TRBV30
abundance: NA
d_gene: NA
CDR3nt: TGTGCCTGGAGTCGACAGGAGAGCACAGATACGCAGTATTTT
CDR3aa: CAWSRQESTDTQYF

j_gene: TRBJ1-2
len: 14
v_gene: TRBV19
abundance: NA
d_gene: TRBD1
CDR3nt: TGTGCCAGTAGTATCTTGGCAGGGGGCTCTGGCTACACCTTC
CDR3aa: CASSILAGGSGYTF

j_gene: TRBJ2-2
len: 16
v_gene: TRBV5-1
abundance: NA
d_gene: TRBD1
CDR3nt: TGCGCCAGCAGCATTACGACAGGGGACGAGGCCGGGGAGCTGTTTTTT
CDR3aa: CASSITTGDEAGELFF

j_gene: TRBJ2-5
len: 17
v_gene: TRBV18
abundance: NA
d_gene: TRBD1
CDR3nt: TGTGCCAGCTCACTACGGCCCGGGACAGGGTGGCAAGAGACCCAGTACTTC
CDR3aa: CASSLRPGTGWQETQYF

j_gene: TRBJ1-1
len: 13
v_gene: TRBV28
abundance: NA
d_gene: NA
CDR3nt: TGTGCCAGCAGTTTCGTGGTACTCACTGAAGCTTTCTTT
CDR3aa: CASSFVVLTEAFF

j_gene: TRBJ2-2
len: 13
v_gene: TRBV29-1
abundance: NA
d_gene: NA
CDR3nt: TGCAGCGTTGAGCCCGACTACACCGGGGAGCTGTTTTTT
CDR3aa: CSVEPDYTGELFF

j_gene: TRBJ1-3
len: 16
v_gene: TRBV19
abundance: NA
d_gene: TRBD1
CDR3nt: TGTGCCAGCGACCTCGGGAACAGGGGGTCTGGAAACACCATATATTTT
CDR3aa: CASDLGNRGSGNTIYF

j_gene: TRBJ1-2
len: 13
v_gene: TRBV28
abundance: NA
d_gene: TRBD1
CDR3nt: TGTGCCAGCAGTGAAGACAGGGACTATGGCTACACCTTC
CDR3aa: CASSEDRDYGYTF

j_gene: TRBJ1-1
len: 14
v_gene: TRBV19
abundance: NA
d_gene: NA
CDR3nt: TGTGCCAGTAGGGCAGAGAGTTTGAACACTGAAGCTTTCTTT
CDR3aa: CASRAESLNTEAFF

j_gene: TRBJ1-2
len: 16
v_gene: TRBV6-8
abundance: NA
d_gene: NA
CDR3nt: TGTGCCATCAGCCAAAGCACGCGGGCTTCTAACTATGGCTACACCTTC
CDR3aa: CAISQSTRASNYGYTF

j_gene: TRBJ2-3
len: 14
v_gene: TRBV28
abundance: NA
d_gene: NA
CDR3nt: TGTGCCAGCAGTTTCGGGGGCCGGACAGATACGCAGTATTTT
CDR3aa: CASSFGGRTDTQYF

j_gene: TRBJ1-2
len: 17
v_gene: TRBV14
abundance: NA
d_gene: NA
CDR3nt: TGTGCCAGCAGCCAAGATCTACAGGGTAAATTATACTATGGCTACACCTTC
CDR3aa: CASSQDLQGKLYYGYTF

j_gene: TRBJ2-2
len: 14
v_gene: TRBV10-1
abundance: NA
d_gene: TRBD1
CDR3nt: TGCGCCAGCAGTAAACAGGGGGGCACCGGGGAGCTGTTTTTT
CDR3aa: CASSKQGGTGELFF